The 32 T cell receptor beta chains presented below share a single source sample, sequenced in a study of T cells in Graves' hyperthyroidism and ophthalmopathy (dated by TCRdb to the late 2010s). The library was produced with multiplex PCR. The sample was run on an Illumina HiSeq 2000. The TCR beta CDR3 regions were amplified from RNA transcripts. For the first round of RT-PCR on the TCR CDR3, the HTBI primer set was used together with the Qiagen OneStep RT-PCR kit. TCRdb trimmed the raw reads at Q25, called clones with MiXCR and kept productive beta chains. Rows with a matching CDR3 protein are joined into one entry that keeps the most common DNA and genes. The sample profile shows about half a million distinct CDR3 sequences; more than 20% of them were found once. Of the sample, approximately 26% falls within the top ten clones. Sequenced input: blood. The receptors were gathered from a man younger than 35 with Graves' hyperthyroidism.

The CDR3 protein is CASSLAVPRGGDTEAFF. Here the CDR3 DNA reads TGTGCCAGCAGCTTAGCGGTCCCCAGGGGGGGGGACACTGAAGCTTTCTTT. The rearrangement joins TRBV7-2 to TRBJ1-1, with 7 bases that match TRBD1. V lost 0 bases, J lost 3 bases, and 10 bases stayed unmatched. The CDR3 sequence is 17 residues long. CDR1 and CDR2 from the germline V gene are SGHTA and FQGNSA. The full variable domain, completed using reference TRBV7-2 and TRBJ1-1, is GAGVSQSPSNKVTEKGKDVELRCDPISGHTALYWYRQSLGQGLEFLIYFQGNSAPDKSGLPSDRFSAERTGGSVSTLTIQRTQQEDSAVYLCASSLAVPRGGDTEAFFGQGTRLTVV.

The CDR3 is CASSEVSGGRPYQETQYF. CDR3 coding DNA: TGTGCCAGCAGTGAAGTTAGCGGGGGGCGCCCGTATCAAGAGACCCAGTACTTC. J is TRBJ2-5 and V is TRBV2, with 10 bases lining up with TRBD2. Germline CDR1 reads SNHLY; CDR2 reads FYNNEI. The CDR3 is made up of 18 amino acids. Trimming cost V 1 base and J 2 bases; bases outside gene matches: 10.

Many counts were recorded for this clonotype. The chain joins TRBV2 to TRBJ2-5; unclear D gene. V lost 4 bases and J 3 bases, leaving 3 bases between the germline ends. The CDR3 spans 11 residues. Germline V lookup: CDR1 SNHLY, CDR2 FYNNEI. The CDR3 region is CASSGEETQYF. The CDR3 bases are TGTGCCAGCAGTGGGGAAGAGACCCAGTACTTC.

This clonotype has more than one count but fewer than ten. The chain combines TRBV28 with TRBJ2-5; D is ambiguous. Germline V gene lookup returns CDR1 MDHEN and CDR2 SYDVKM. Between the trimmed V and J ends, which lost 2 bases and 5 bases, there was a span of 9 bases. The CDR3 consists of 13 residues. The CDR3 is CASSLDAMETQYF. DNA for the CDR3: TGTGCCAGCAGTTTAGACGCTATGGAGACCCAGTACTTC. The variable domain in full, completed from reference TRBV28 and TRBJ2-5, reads DVKVTQSSRYLVKRTGEKVFLECVQDMDHENMFWYRQDPGLGLRLIYFSYDVKMKEKGDIPEGYSVSREKKERFSLILESASTNQTSMYLCASSLDAMETQYFGPGTRLLVL.

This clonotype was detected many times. The CDR3: CASSPRATGAFYTEAFF. In DNA, the CDR3 is TGTGCCAGCAGTCCCCGAGCGACAGGGGCGTTTTACACTGAAGCTTTCTTT. V and J are TRBV28 and TRBJ1-1; 8 bases fit TRBD1. Looked up from germline, CDR1 is MDHEN and CDR2 is SYDVKM. This CDR3 region has 17 residues. Unmatched junction bases numbered 14, after V lost 5 bases and J lost 3 bases.

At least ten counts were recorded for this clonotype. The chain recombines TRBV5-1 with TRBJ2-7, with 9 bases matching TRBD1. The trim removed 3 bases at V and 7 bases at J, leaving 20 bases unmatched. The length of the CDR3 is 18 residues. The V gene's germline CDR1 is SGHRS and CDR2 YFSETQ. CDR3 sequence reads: CASSWSGTGFQTRREQYF. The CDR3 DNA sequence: TGCGCCAGCAGCTGGTCCGGGACAGGGTTTCAGACCCGCCGGGAGCAGTACTTC.

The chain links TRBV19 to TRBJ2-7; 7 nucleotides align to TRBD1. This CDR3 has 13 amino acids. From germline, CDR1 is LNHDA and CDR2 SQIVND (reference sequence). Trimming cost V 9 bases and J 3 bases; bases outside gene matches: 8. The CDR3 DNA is TGTGCCAGCCGTGCCACAGGGGTCTACGAGCAGTACTTC. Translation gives CASRATGVYEQYF.

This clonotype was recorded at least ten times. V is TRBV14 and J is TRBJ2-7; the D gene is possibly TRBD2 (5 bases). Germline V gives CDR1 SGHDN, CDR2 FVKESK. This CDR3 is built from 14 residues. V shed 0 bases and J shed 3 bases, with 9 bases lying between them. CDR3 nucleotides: TGTGCCAGCAGCCAAGACAGAGGACTCTACGAGCAGTACTTC. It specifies CASSQDRGLYEQYF.

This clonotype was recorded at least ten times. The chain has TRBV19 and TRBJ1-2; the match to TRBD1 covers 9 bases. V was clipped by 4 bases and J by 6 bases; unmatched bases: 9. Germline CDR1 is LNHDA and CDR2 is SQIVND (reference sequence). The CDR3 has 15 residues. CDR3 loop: CASSTWDRDRDGYTF. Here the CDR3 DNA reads TGTGCCAGTAGTACTTGGGACAGGGATAGAGATGGCTACACCTTC.

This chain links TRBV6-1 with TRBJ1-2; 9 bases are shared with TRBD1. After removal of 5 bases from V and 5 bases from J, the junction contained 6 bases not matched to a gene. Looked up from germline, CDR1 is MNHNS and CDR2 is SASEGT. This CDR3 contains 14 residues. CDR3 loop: CASSPMTGGYGYTF. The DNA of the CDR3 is TGTGCCAGCAGTCCCATGACAGGGGGTTATGGCTACACCTTC.

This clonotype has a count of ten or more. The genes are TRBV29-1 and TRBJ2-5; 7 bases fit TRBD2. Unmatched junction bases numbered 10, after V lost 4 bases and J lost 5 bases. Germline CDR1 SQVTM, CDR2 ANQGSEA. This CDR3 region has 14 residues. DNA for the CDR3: TGCAGCGTTGTACTTGCGGGGGATTCGGAGACCCAGTACTTC. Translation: CSVVLAGDSETQYF.

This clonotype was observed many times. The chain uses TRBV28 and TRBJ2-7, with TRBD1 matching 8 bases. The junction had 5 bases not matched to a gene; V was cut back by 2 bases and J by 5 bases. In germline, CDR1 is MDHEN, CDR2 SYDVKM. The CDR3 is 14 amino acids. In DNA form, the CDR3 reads TGTGCCAGCAGTTTACGGACAGGGATTAACGAGCAGTACTTC. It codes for CASSLRTGINEQYF.

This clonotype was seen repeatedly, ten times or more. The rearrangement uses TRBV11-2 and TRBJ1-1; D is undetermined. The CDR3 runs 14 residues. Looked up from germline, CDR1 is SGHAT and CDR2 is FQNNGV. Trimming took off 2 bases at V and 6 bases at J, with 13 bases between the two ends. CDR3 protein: CASSLTRLGSEAFF. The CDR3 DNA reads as TGTGCCAGCAGCTTAACGAGGCTGGGATCTGAAGCTTTCTTT.

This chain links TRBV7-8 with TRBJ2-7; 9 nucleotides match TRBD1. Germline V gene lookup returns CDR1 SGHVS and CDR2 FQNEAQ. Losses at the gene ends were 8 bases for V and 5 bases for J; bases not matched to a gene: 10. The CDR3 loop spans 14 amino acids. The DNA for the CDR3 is TGTGCCAGCCGGGACAGGGTTGATATGGACGAGCAGTACTTC. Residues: CASRDRVDMDEQYF.

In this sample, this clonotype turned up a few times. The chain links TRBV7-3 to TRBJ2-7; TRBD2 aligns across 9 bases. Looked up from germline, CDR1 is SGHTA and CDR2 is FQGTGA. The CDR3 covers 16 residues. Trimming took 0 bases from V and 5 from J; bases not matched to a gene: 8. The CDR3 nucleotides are TGTGCCAGCAGCTTAACGCTGGCGGGGGGGCCCCACGAGCAGTACTTC. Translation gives CASSLTLAGGPHEQYF.

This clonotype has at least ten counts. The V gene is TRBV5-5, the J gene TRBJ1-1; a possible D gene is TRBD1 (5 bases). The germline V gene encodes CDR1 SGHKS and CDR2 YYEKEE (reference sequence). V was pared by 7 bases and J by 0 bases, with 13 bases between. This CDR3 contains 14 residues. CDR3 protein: CASSDGGMNTEAFF. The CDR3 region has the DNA TGTGCCAGCTCCGATGGGGGGATGAACACTGAAGCTTTCTTT.

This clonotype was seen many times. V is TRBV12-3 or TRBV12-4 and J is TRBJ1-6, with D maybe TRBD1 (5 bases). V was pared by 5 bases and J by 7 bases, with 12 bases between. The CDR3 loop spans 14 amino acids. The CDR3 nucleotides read TGTGCCAGCAGTCAGAGGGACCCCAATTCACCCCTCCACTTT. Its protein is CASSQRDPNSPLHF.

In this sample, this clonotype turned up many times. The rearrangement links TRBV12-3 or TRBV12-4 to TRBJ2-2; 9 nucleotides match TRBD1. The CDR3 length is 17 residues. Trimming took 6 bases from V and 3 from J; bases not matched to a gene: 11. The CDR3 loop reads CASRSTGTGSYTGELFF. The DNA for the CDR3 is TGTGCCAGCAGGTCTACCGGGACAGGGTCGTACACCGGGGAGCTGTTTTTT.

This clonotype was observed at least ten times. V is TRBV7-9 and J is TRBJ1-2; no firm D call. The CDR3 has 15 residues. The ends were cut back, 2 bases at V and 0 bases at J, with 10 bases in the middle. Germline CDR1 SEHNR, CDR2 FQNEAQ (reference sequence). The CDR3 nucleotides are TGTGCCAGCAGCTTATTCCCGGATACTAACTATGGCTACACCTTC. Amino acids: CASSLFPDTNYGYTF.

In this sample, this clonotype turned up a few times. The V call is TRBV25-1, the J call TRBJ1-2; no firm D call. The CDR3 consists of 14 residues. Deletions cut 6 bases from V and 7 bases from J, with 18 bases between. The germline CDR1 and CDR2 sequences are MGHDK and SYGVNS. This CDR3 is CASSSSLGPGGYTF. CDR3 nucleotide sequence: TGTGCCAGCAGCTCCAGTCTTGGGCCGGGTGGCTACACCTTC.

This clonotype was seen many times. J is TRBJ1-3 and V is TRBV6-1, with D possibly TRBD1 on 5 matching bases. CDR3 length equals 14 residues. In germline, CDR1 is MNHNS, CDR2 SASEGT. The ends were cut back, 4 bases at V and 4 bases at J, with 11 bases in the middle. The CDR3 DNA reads TGTGCCAGCAGTGCCCGACAGCGAGGAAACACCATATATTTT. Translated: CASSARQRGNTIYF.

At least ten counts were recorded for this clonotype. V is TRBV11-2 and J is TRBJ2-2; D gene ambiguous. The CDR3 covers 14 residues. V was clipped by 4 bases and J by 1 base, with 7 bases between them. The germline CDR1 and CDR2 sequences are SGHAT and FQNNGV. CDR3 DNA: TGTGCCAGCAGCTCCTCAATGAACACCGGGGAGCTGTTTTTT. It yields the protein CASSSSMNTGELFF.

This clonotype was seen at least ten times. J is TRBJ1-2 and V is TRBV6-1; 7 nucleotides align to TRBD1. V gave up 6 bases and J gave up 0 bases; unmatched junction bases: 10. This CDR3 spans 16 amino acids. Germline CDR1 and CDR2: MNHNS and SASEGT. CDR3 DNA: TGTGCCAGCAGCCCCGACAGGGTTTTTGCTAACTATGGCTACACCTTC. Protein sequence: CASSPDRVFANYGYTF.

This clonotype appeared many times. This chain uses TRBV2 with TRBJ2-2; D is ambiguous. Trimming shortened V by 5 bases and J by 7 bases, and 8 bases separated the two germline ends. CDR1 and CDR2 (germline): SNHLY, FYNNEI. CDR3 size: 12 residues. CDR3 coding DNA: TGTGCCAGCAGTCTGGGTGTCGGGGAGCTGTTTTTT. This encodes CASSLGVGELFF. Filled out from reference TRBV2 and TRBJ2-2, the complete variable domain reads EPEVTQTPSHQVTQMGQEVILRCVPISNHLYFYWYRQILGQKVEFLVSFYNNEISEKSEIFDDQFSVERPDGSNFTLKIRSTKLEDSAMYFCASSLGVGELFFGEGSRLTVL.

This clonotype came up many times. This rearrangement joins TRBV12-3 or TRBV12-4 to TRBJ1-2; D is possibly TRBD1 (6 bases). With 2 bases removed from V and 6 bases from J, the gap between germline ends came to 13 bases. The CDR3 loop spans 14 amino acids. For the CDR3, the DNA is TGTGCCAGCAGTTTATATGCAGGGGCGAATGGCTACACCTTC. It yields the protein CASSLYAGANGYTF.

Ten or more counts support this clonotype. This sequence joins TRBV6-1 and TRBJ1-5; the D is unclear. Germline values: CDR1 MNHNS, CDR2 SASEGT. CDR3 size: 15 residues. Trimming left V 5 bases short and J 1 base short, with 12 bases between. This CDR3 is CASSPFLDSNQPQHF. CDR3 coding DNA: TGTGCCAGCAGTCCTTTCCTAGACAGCAATCAGCCCCAGCATTTT.

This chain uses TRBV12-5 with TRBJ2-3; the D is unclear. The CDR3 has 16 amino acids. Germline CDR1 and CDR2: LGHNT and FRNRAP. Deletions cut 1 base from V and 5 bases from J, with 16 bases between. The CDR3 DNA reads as TGTGCTAGTGGTTTGGCCGGACCTTCTCCGGGAGATACGCAGTATTTT. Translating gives CASGLAGPSPGDTQYF.

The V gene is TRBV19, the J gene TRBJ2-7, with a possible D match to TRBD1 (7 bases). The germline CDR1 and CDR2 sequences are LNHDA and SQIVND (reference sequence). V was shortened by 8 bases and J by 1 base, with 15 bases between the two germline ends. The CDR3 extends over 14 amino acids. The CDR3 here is CASPPTGRSYEQYF. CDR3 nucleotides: TGTGCCAGTCCGCCGACAGGGAGGTCCTACGAGCAGTACTTC.

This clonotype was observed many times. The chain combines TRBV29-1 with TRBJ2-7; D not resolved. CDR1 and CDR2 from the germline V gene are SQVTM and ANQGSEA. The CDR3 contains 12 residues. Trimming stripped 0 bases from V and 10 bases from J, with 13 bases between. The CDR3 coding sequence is TGCAGCGTTGAAGATCGCAGGCGTGCACAGTACTTC. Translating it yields CSVEDRRRAQYF.

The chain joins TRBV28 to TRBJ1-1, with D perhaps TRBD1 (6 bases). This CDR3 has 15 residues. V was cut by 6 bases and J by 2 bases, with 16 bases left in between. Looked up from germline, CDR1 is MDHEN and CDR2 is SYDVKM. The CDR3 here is CASSQEDRLNTEAFF. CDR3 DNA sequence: TGTGCCAGCAGCCAAGAAGACAGGCTAAACACTGAAGCTTTCTTT. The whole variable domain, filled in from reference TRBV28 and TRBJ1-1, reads DVKVTQSSRYLVKRTGEKVFLECVQDMDHENMFWYRQDPGLGLRLIYFSYDVKMKEKGDIPEGYSVSREKKERFSLILESASTNQTSMYLCASSQEDRLNTEAFFGQGTRLTVV.

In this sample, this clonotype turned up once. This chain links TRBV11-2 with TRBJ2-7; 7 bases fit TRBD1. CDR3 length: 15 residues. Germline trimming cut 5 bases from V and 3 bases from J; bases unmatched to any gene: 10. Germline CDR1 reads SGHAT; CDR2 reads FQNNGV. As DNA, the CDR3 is TGTGCCAGCAGCATCCCGTTGACAGGGAGCTACGAGCAGTACTTC. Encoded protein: CASSIPLTGSYEQYF.

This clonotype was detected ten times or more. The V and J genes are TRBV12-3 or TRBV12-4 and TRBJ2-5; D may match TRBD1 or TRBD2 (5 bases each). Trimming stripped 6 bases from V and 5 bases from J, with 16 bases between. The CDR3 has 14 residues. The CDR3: CASRSSGTGETQYF. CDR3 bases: TGTGCCAGCAGGTCTTCCGGGACCGGGGAGACCCAGTACTTC.